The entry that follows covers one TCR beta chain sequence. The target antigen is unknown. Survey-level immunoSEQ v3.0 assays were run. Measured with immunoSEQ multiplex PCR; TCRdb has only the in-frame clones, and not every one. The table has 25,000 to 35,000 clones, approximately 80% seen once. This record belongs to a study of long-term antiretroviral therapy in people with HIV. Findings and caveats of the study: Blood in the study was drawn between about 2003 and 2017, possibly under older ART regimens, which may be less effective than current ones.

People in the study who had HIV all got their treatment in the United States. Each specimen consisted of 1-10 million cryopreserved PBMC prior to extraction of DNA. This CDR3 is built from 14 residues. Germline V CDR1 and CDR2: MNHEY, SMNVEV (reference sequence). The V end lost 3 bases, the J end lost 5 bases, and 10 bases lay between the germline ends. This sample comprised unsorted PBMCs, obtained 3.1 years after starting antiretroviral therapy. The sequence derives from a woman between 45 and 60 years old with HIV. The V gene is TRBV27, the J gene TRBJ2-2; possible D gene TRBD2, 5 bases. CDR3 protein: CASSFGWRTGELFF. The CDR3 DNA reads TGTGCCAGCAGTTTCGGATGGAGGACCGGGGAGCTGTTTTTT.